These T cell receptor beta chains were read from a single sample in a study of T cell responses to AZD1222 COVID-19 vaccine. This table comes from immunoSEQ multiplex PCR, and its TCRdb copy is limited to in-frame clones, with some not included. The top ten clones hold roughly 1.3% of a sample with approximately 140,000 clones, 94% of them seen once. Sequenced here: peripheral blood, sampled on day 0 of AZD1222 vaccination. The receptor source for this set is an adult in good health. CDR3s leave out the opening cysteine and the closing phenylalanine or tryptophan. Each record gives: J gene, V gene, CDR3 protein.

TRBJ1-4,TRBV7-9,ASSLALGEKLF
TRBJ2-2,TRBV6-4,ASSEEGGHTGELF
TRBJ2-1,TRBV5-6,ASSLPAPVYNEQF
TRBJ1-4,TRBV18,ASSPGVRGANEKLF
TRBJ1-6,TRBV6-5,ASRPGTGGSPLH
TRBJ1-2,TRBV6-5,ASSYSHRGNYGYT
TRBJ1-5,TRBV5-8,ASSLGQTSNQPQH
TRBJ1-2,TRBV3-1/TRBV3-2,ASSQRVGIDGYT
TRBJ2-3,TRBV28,ASSWGTGSADTQY
TRBJ1-5,TRBV5-1,ASSLVGNSNQPQH
TRBJ1-5,TRBV19,ASSIQGRAIYQPQH
TRBJ2-1,TRBV5-5,ASSLGQTSGRGNEQF
TRBJ1-2,TRBV7-2,ASSLGGWDSQSNYGYT
TRBJ1-2,TRBV5-4,ASSPMTGAAGGYT
TRBJ2-4,TRBV9,ASSPRVAGGAKNIQY
TRBJ1-2,TRBV6-2/TRBV6-3,ASSYWDSGYT
TRBJ1-5,TRBV20-1,SASSIGQGNQPQH
TRBJ1-2,TRBV7-9,ASVKGGTPLYGYT
TRBJ1-2,TRBV11-2,ASSSPRTGAGGYT
TRBJ1-1,TRBV10-2,ASSDPGDSGQYTEAF
TRBJ1-5,TRBV28,ASSSTGLWH
TRBJ1-4,TRBV18,ASSPPATGWEKLF
TRBJ1-3,TRBV4-3,ASSQDYSSGNTIY
TRBJ1-2,TRBV30,AWSNNMDYGYT
TRBJ1-2,TRBV12-3/TRBV12-4,ASSPGGLYGYT
TRBJ1-5,TRBV10-3,AISESQGRQPQH
TRBJ1-1,TRBV2,ASLVGGAMGTEAF
TRBJ1-1,TRBV4-2,ASSQVTGTGGTEAF
TRBJ1-6,TRBV6-5,ASSYSGTGGSPLH
TRBJ2-1,TRBV2,ASSPVEAGGYEQF
TRBJ1-5,TRBV7-9,ASSSGTPLGNQPQH
TRBJ1-4,TRBV19,ASSPGGGAREKLF
TRBJ2-5,TRBV3-1/TRBV3-2,ASSQFGETQY
TRBJ2-3,TRBV30,AWSVQTSTDTQY
TRBJ2-3,TRBV13,ASSDRTSTDTQY